This passage covers 24 T cell receptor beta chains from one sample sequenced in a study of cytomegalovirus exposure and HLA in healthy donors. Use of 60 Vbeta and 13 Jbeta primers characterized the PCR. Assay: immunoSEQ multiplex PCR; the TCRdb copy retains only in-frame clones and omits some. The sample consists of tens of thousands of clones, roughly 70% of them appearing once. The sample comprised PBMCs. Every receptor here comes from a woman aged 25-40 years in good health and CMV-seronegative.

CDR3 sequence (DNA): TGTGCCAGCAGCTTGGGGGGGAGGGAGACCCAGTACTTC. It codes for CASSLGGRETQYF. The chain is built from TRBV5-6 and TRBJ2-5; possibly TRBD2 for D (6 bases). Trimming shortened V by 0 bases and J by 5 bases, and 8 bases separated the two germline ends. The CDR3 spans 13 residues. The germline V gene encodes CDR1 SGHDT and CDR2 YYEEEE.

The chain uses TRBV5-4 and TRBJ2-5, with D possibly TRBD2 on 6 matching bases. Germline assignment: CDR1 SGHNT and CDR2 YYREEE (reference sequence). This CDR3 spans 16 amino acids. V was clipped by 0 bases and J by 1 base, with 13 bases between them. In DNA form, the CDR3 reads TGTGCCAGCAGCTTGGGGAGGGAGGCGGGCCAAGAGACCCAGTACTTC. It encodes CASSLGREAGQETQYF.

The rearrangement links TRBV6-5 to TRBJ1-1; D unclear. Trimming took off 10 bases at V and 3 bases at J, with 9 bases between the two ends. From germline, CDR1 is MNHEY and CDR2 SVGAGI. The CDR3 runs 11 residues. In DNA form, the CDR3 reads TGTGCCACCCCATTTGACACTGAAGCTTTCTTT. Protein sequence: CATPFDTEAFF.

V usage is TRBV5-8 and J usage is TRBJ2-3, with TRBD2 identical over 10 bases. J was trimmed by 1 base and V by 2 bases; bases with no gene match: 7. Per germline, CDR1 SGHTS and CDR2 YDEGEE. CDR3 size: 17 residues. CDR3 loop: CASSFSRLAGGTDTQYF. CDR3 nucleotides: TGTGCCAGCAGCTTCTCGCGCCTAGCGGGGGGCACAGATACGCAGTATTTT.

This chain connects TRBV12-5 to TRBJ2-5; 8 positions match TRBD1. The germline CDR1 and CDR2 sequences are LGHNT and FRNRAP. The CDR3 is 14 residues long. The junction had 2 bases not matched to a gene; V was cut back by 3 bases and J by 2 bases. CDR3 in DNA: TGTGCTAGTGGTTTAACAGGGGGGCAAGAGACCCAGTACTTC. It codes for CASGLTGGQETQYF.

This clone was found once. This rearrangement joins TRBV19 to TRBJ2-7; 8 positions agree with TRBD1. J was trimmed by 4 bases and V by 9 bases; bases with no gene match: 11. The CDR3 has 14 amino acids. Looked up from germline, CDR1 is LNHDA and CDR2 is SQIVND (reference sequence). CDR3 sequence (DNA): TGTGCCAGCACTGATGACAGGGGCGGATACGAGCAGTACTTC. It yields the protein CASTDDRGGYEQYF.

This chain joins TRBV28 and TRBJ1-1; 8 bases map to TRBD1. Germline lookup yields CDR1 MDHEN and CDR2 SYDVKM. The V and J ends lost 4 bases and 2 bases, in that order; junction bases with no gene match: 3. The CDR3 loop spans 14 amino acids. DNA of the CDR3: TGTGCCAGCAGTTCAGGGGGCCTTAACACTGAAGCTTTCTTT. Amino acid sequence: CASSSGGLNTEAFF.

The chain is built from TRBV5-4 and TRBJ1-2; tentatively, D is TRBD1 (6 bases). The germline gives CDR1 SGHNT, CDR2 YYREEE (reference sequence). The CDR3 consists of 17 residues. Between the trimmed V and J ends, which lost 4 bases and 7 bases, there was a span of 26 bases. In DNA, the CDR3 is TGTGCCAGCAGCCGCCTAGATTTCCAGGACAGCGTCAGTGGCTACACCTTC. This encodes CASSRLDFQDSVSGYTF. Combining the CDR3 with reference TRBV5-4 and TRBJ1-2 gives the whole variable domain ETGVTQSPTHLIKTRGQQVTLRCSSQSGHNTVSWYQQALGQGPQFIFQYYREEENGRGNFPPRFSGLQFPNYSSELNVNALELDDSALYLCASSRLDFQDSVSGYTFGSGTRLTVV.

This chain connects TRBV5-4 to TRBJ1-2; 7 bases line up with TRBD1. The CDR3 runs 13 residues. Trimming cost V 4 bases and J 2 bases; bases outside gene matches: 2. CDR1 is SGHNT and CDR2 is YYREEE in the germline V gene (reference sequence). The CDR3 spells CASSRDSNYGYTF. The CDR3 nucleotides are TGTGCCAGCAGCCGGGACAGCAACTATGGCTACACCTTC.

The J gene is TRBJ2-7, the V gene TRBV29-1, with D tentatively TRBD1 (6 bases). The CDR3 is 12 residues long. Germline V gives CDR1 SQVTM, CDR2 ANQGSEA. Trimming shortened V by 6 bases and J by 3 bases, and 12 bases separated the two germline ends. CDR3 loop: CSVEYRDYEQYF. The CDR3 DNA follows: TGCAGCGTCGAATACAGGGACTACGAGCAGTACTTC.

Note on this clone: The same CDR3 arises from other DNA sequences in this sample as well. The V and J genes are TRBV30 and TRBJ1-2; D remains unclear. CDR3 length: 11 amino acids. V was clipped by 0 bases and J by 8 bases, with 7 bases between them. The germline gives CDR1 GTSNPN, CDR2 SVGIG (reference sequence). The CDR3 region is CAWSVRGGYTF. In nucleotides, the CDR3 is TGTGCCTGGAGTGTACGAGGGGGCTACACCTTC. The whole variable domain, remainder taken from reference TRBV30 and TRBJ1-2, is SQTIHQWPATLVQPVGSPLSLECTVEGTSNPNLYWYRQAAGRGLQLLFYSVGIGQISSEVPQNLSASRPQDRQFILSSKKLLLSDSGFYLCAWSVRGGYTFGSGTRLTVV.

The chain is built from TRBV27 and TRBJ1-6; D unresolved. V shed 6 bases and J shed 8 bases, with 20 bases lying between them. Germline V gene sequence: CDR1 MNHEY, CDR2 SMNVEV (reference sequence). This CDR3 region has 16 residues. The CDR3 DNA reads TGTGCCAGCAGCTCGCCAATGGCAGGCTGGGATTCACCCCTCCACTTT. It codes for CASSSPMAGWDSPLHF.

The rearrangement joins TRBV7-3 to TRBJ1-1; 9 nucleotides match TRBD1. Trimming took 5 bases from V and 4 from J; bases not matched to a gene: 8. In germline, CDR1 is SGHTA, CDR2 FQGTGA. The CDR3 length is 15 residues. CDR3 in amino acids: CASSLGTGRGTEAFF. The DNA for the CDR3 is TGTGCCAGCAGCCTGGGGACAGGGCGGGGCACTGAAGCTTTCTTT.

This chain joins TRBV7-3 and TRBJ1-3; D remains unclear. CDR3 length: 14 residues. V lost 0 bases to trimming and J lost 7 bases, with 10 bases between them. Germline V gene data show CDR1 as SGHTA and CDR2 as FQGTGA. In nucleotides, the CDR3 is TGTGCCAGCAGCTTAACCCCTGGAGAGAACACCATATATTTT. It is translated as CASSLTPGENTIYF.

This clone came up a few times. The chain employs TRBV11-2 and TRBJ2-7; 7 positions agree with TRBD2. V lost 2 bases and J lost 0; bases outside the gene matches: 4. This CDR3 contains 15 residues. CDR1 is SGHAT, CDR2 FQNNGV, per germline. The CDR3 protein is CASSLSAGASYEQYF. The CDR3, as DNA: TGTGCCAGCAGCTTATCTGCGGGAGCCTCCTACGAGCAGTACTTC.

The chain combines TRBV5-1 with TRBJ2-7; the D gene is possibly TRBD1 (5 bases). This CDR3 is 15 amino acids long. Trimming removed 0 bases at V and 3 bases at J, with 13 bases between. CDR1 is SGHRS, CDR2 YFSETQ, per germline. CDR3 protein: CASSLGKTALYEQYF. The CDR3 coding sequence is TGCGCCAGCAGCTTGGGCAAGACAGCCCTCTACGAGCAGTACTTC.

This clone was recorded many times. The chain couples TRBV6-6 to TRBJ2-1; tentatively, D is TRBD1 (5 bases). V gave up 6 bases and J gave up 5 bases, with 17 bases separating them. Germline CDR1 reads MNHNY; CDR2 reads SVGAGI (reference sequence). The CDR3 totals 15 residues. CDR3 residues: CASRQTGDPDNEQFF. For the CDR3, the DNA is TGTGCCAGCAGACAAACAGGCGACCCTGACAATGAGCAGTTCTTC.

The rearrangement uses TRBV6-1 and TRBJ1-2, with D tentatively TRBD1 (5 bases). Trimming pared 3 bases from V and 0 bases from J, leaving 14 bases between. Germline assignment: CDR1 MNHNS and CDR2 SASEGT. This CDR3 is 16 amino acids long. CDR3 sequence: CASSDRQSFANYGYTF. The CDR3 bases are TGTGCCAGCAGTGATAGACAGAGCTTTGCTAACTATGGCTACACCTTC.

This clone was seen a handful of times. CDR3 amino acids: CASSDRGLGNQPQHF. The CDR3 DNA reads as TGTGCCAGCAGCGACAGGGGGCTGGGCAATCAGCCCCAGCATTTT. This chain connects TRBV5-6 to TRBJ1-5; 10 bases line up with TRBD1. This CDR3 has 15 residues. Germline assignment: CDR1 SGHDT and CDR2 YYEEEE. V was pared by 4 bases and J by 2 bases, with 3 bases of the junction left unmatched.

This clone occurred once. The chain links TRBV6-1 to TRBJ2-7; possibly TRBD2 for D (7 bases). V lost 6 bases to trimming and J lost 2 bases, with 17 bases between them. CDR1 MNHNS and CDR2 SASEGT come from the germline V gene. CDR3 length: 15 residues. In DNA, the CDR3 is TGTGCCAGCAGCCTAGGGCAGGGGACTACCTACGAGCAGTACTTC. Its protein is CASSLGQGTTYEQYF.

This clone is categorized as medium-sized. The rearrangement links TRBV6-4 to TRBJ2-1; TRBD1 might be the D (5 bases). CDR1 is MRHNA, CDR2 SNTAGT, per germline. Trimming left V 0 bases short and J 8 bases short, with 11 bases between. The CDR3 spans 14 residues. The CDR3 reads CASSDSKGVDEQFF. DNA for the CDR3: TGTGCCAGCAGTGACTCAAAAGGGGTCGATGAGCAGTTCTTC.

This clone was counted between two and nine times. The CDR3: CASSPERGRGTEAFF. The CDR3 DNA is TGCGCCAGCAGCCCTGAGAGGGGCAGGGGCACTGAAGCTTTCTTT. The rearrangement links TRBV4-1 to TRBJ1-1, with D possibly TRBD1 on 6 matching bases. The CDR3 spans 15 residues. Germline CDR1 and CDR2: MGHRA and YSYEKL. Trimming left V 4 bases short and J 4 bases short, with 16 bases between.

The rearrangement joins TRBV6-5 to TRBJ1-2, with a tentative D call TRBD1 (5 bases). Deletions cut 5 bases from V and 8 bases from J, with 15 bases between. Germline assignment: CDR1 MNHEY and CDR2 SVGAGI. The length of the CDR3 is 13 residues. Written as DNA, the CDR3 is TGTGCCAGCAGTCCGGGGGGGTCGGAAGGCTACACCTTC. It encodes CASSPGGSEGYTF.

This rearrangement joins TRBV5-4 to TRBJ2-3; 10 bases match TRBD2. The CDR3 spans 16 residues. Trimming cost V 4 bases and J 2 bases; bases outside gene matches: 7. Germline lookup yields CDR1 SGHNT and CDR2 YYREEE (reference sequence). Here the CDR3 DNA reads TGTGCCAGCAGCGTGAAAGCGGGGGGGCCCACAGATACGCAGTATTTT. Translating it yields CASSVKAGGPTDTQYF.